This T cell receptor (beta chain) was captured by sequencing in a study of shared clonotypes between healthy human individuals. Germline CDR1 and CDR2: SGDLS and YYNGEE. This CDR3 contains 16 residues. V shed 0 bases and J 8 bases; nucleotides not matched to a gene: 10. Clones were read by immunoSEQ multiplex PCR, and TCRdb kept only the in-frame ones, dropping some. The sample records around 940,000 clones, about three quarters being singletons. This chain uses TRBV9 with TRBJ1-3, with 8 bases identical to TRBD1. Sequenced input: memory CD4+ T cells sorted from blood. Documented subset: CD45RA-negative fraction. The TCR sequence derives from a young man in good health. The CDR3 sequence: CASSVEPTGDKDTIYF. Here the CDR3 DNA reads TGTGCCAGCAGCGTAGAGCCGACAGGGGATAAGGACACCATATATTTT. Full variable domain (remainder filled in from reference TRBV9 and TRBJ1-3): DSGVTQTPKHLITATGQRVTLRCSPRSGDLSVYWYQQSLDQGLQFLIQYYNGEERAKGNILERFSAQQFPDLHSELNLSSLELGDSALYFCASSVEPTGDKDTIYFGEGSWLTVV.